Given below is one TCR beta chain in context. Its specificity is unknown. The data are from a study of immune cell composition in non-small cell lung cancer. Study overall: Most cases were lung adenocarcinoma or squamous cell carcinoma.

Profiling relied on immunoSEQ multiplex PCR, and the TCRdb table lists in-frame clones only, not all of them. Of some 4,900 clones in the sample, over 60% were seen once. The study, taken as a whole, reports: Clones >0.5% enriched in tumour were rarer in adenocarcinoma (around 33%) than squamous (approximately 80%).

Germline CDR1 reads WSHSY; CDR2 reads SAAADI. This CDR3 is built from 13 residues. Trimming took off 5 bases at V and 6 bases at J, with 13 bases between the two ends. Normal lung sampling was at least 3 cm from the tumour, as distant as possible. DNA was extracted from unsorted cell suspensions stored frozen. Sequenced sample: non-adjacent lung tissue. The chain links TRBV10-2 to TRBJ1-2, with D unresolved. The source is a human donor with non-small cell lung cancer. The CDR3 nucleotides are TGCGCCAGCAGTTTGACGGAGCGAAATGGCTACACCTTC. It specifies CASSLTERNGYTF.